The 30 T cell receptor beta chains reported below all come from one sample, sequenced in a study of early T cells in non-severe SARS-CoV-2 infection. TCRdb redid the calling of the 5' RACE reads with MiXCR, one entry per CDR3 protein. Of roughly 83,000 distinct CDR3 sequences listed, about an eighth are singletons. The sample was whole blood, taken at baseline. The receptor source for this set is an adult who was a healthcare worker with PCR-confirmed SARS-CoV-2 infection or an uninfected control (not recorded which).

J is TRBJ2-1 and V is TRBV6-5; tentative D call: TRBD1 (6 bases). V lost 2 bases, J lost 12 bases, and 14 bases lay in between. Per germline, CDR1 MNHEY and CDR2 SVGAGI. This CDR3 is built from 13 residues. CDR3 nucleotides: TGTGCCAGCAGTTACGGGGGACAAACTTCGCAGTTCTTC. Translating it yields CASSYGGQTSQFF.

This clonotype occurred a few times. The chain employs TRBV3-1 and TRBJ1-2; 7 nucleotides align to TRBD1. The CDR3 sequence is 16 residues long. The J segment lost 0 bases and the V segment lost 0 bases, leaving 4 bases of the junction unmatched. Germline V gene lookup returns CDR1 LGHDT and CDR2 YNNKEL (reference sequence). CDR3 in DNA: TGTGCCAGCAGCCAAGAGTGGACAGGAACTAACTATGGCTACACCTTC. Protein product: CASSQEWTGTNYGYTF. Combining the CDR3 with reference TRBV3-1 and TRBJ1-2 gives the whole variable domain DTAVSQTPKYLVTQMGNDKSIKCEQNLGHDTMYWYKQDSKKFLKIMFSYNNKELIINETVPNRFSPKSPDKAHLNLHINSLELGDSAVYFCASSQEWTGTNYGYTFGSGTRLTVV.

The chain links TRBV30 to TRBJ2-1; D not resolved. CDR1 is GTSNPN, CDR2 SVGIG, per germline (reference sequence). Trimming removed 2 bases at V and 6 bases at J, with 5 bases between. The CDR3 consists of 11 residues. As DNA, the CDR3 is TGTGCCTGGAGTAGGAGCAATGAGCAGTTCTTC. Residues: CAWSRSNEQFF.

The CDR3 nucleotides read TGTGCCAGCATAACCGGGGAGCTGGGCGGGGAGCTGTTTTTT. It yields the protein CASITGELGGELFF. The V and J genes are TRBV6-1 and TRBJ2-2; perhaps TRBD2 as D (5 bases). This CDR3 spans 14 amino acids. Germline-derived CDR1 and CDR2 are MNHNS and SASEGT. V lost 7 bases, J lost 7 bases, and 16 bases lay in between.

This clonotype was found many times. This chain uses TRBV20-1 with TRBJ2-7; TRBD2 matches at 7 bases. CDR1 and CDR2 from the germline V gene are DFQATT and SNEGSKA (reference sequence). This CDR3 contains 16 residues. Trimming at V came to 4 bases and at J to 0 bases, leaving 12 bases not matched to a gene. The CDR3 protein is CSATRDARTSSYEQYF. The CDR3, as DNA: TGCAGTGCTACCCGGGACGCCAGGACTAGCTCCTACGAGCAGTACTTC.

This clonotype has at least ten counts. The J gene is TRBJ2-5, the V gene TRBV7-9; 7 bases match TRBD2. The J segment lost 4 bases and the V segment lost 6 bases, leaving 17 bases of the junction unmatched. Germline V CDR1 and CDR2: SEHNR, FQNEAQ (reference sequence). The CDR3 totals 17 residues. The DNA for the CDR3 is TGTGCCAGCAGTCCCGCGGATGCGGGAGTATGGAGAGAGACCCAGTACTTC. Encoded protein: CASSPADAGVWRETQYF.

The rearrangement joins TRBV7-9 to TRBJ2-7; D gene uncertain. This CDR3 has 13 amino acids. The germline V and J ends were trimmed by 0 bases and 9 bases, with 12 bases remaining between them. Germline-derived CDR1 and CDR2 are SEHNR and FQNEAQ (reference sequence). CDR3 sequence (DNA): TGTGCCAGCAGCTTAGCGGGCATGGGCGTGCAGTACTTC. Translated: CASSLAGMGVQYF.

The chain combines TRBV4-1 with TRBJ2-1; 10 bases match TRBD2. The CDR3 has 15 residues. J lost 4 bases, V lost 1 base, and 1 base had no gene match. Per germline, CDR1 MGHRA and CDR2 YSYEKL. The CDR3 nucleotides are TGCGCCAGCAGCCAAGGGACTAGCGGATACAATGAGCAGTTCTTC. This codes for CASSQGTSGYNEQFF.

This clonotype was seen repeatedly, ten times or more. The J gene is TRBJ2-3, the V gene TRBV29-1; 10 bases line up with TRBD2. The CDR3 extends over 16 amino acids. The V gene's germline CDR1 is SQVTM and CDR2 ANQGSEA. The ends lost 5 bases at V and 3 bases at J; junction bases unmatched: 11. The CDR3 is CSVRRLAGEGTDTQYF. CDR3 nucleotide sequence: TGCAGCGTTAGGCGTCTAGCGGGAGAGGGGACAGATACGCAGTATTTT.

In its sample, this clonotype was seen a few times. The chain employs TRBV12-3 or TRBV12-4 and TRBJ1-2; 7 bases fit TRBD1. V shed 5 bases and J 3 bases; nucleotides not matched to a gene: 3. This CDR3 is built from 13 residues. Here the CDR3 DNA reads TGTGCCAGCAGTACCGGGACAGACTATGGCTACACCTTC. This gives the protein CASSTGTDYGYTF.

This clonotype has ten or more counts. V is TRBV7-6 and J is TRBJ2-2; 7 nucleotides align to TRBD2. CDR3 size: 16 residues. The V and J ends lost 4 bases and 0 bases, in that order; junction bases with no gene match: 5. Germline lookup yields CDR1 SGHVS and CDR2 FNYEAQ. CDR3 nucleotides: TGTGCCAGCAGCTCCCTAGCGGAGGCGAACACCGGGGAGCTGTTTTTT. Protein: CASSSLAEANTGELFF.

The J gene is TRBJ2-3, the V gene TRBV7-6; TRBD2 matches at 14 bases. Germline V gene sequence: CDR1 SGHVS, CDR2 FNYEAQ. CDR3 length: 16 amino acids. With V trimmed by 4 bases and J by 1 base, 1 base remained unmatched. In DNA form, the CDR3 reads TGTGCCAGCAGCTCGGGACTAGCGGGGGGCACAGATACGCAGTATTTT. The encoded protein is CASSSGLAGGTDTQYF. The variable domain in full, completed from reference TRBV7-6 and TRBJ2-3, reads GAGVSQSPRYKVTKRGQDVALRCDPISGHVSLYWYRQALGQGPEFLTYFNYEAQQDKSGLPNDRFSAERPEGSISTLTIQRTEQRDSAMYRCASSSGLAGGTDTQYFGPGTRLTVL.

A few counts support this clonotype. The chain carries TRBV5-1 and TRBJ2-1; TRBD2 agrees at 10 bases. The V and J ends lost 3 bases and 4 bases, in that order; junction bases with no gene match: 4. Looked up from germline, CDR1 is SGHRS and CDR2 is YFSETQ. The CDR3 consists of 15 residues. In DNA, the CDR3 is TGCGCCAGCAGCTCTAGCGGGAGTTTTTACAATGAGCAGTTCTTC. Its translation is CASSSSGSFYNEQFF.

The chain uses TRBV5-1 and TRBJ2-1; 7 bases agree with TRBD2. Germline V gene data show CDR1 as SGHRS and CDR2 as YFSETQ. V lost 0 bases, J lost 8 bases, and 26 bases stayed unmatched. This CDR3 is built from 21 residues. Here the CDR3 DNA reads TGCGCCAGCAGCTTGGCCTCCCGGGCTAGCGGCGTCTACTTGCGTCGCGATGAGCAGTTCTTC. Its translation is CASSLASRASGVYLRRDEQFF.

This clonotype was picked up a small number of times. The rearrangement links TRBV3-1 to TRBJ2-7; D unresolved. Germline values: CDR1 LGHDT, CDR2 YNNKEL (reference sequence). Trimming stripped 2 bases from V and 5 bases from J, with 7 bases between. CDR3 length: 12 amino acids. CDR3 sequence: CASSQTRDEQYF. CDR3 DNA sequence: TGTGCCAGCAGCCAAACAAGGGACGAGCAGTACTTC.

The table lists this clonotype with a few counts. The V call is TRBV3-1, the J call TRBJ1-6; D remains unclear. This CDR3 contains 13 residues. With 0 bases removed from V and 8 bases from J, the gap between germline ends came to 5 bases. Germline V gene data show CDR1 as LGHDT and CDR2 as YNNKEL (reference sequence). The CDR3, as DNA: TGTGCCAGCAGCCAAGAGCGCTATTCACCCCTCCACTTT. Its protein product is CASSQERYSPLHF.

This clonotype was observed a handful of times. The chain is built from TRBV30 and TRBJ1-4; 7 bases are shared with TRBD1. V trimming: 6 bases; J trimming: 5 bases; junction bases outside the gene matches: 6. Germline lookup yields CDR1 GTSNPN and CDR2 SVGIG (reference sequence). The CDR3 spans 13 residues. CDR3 protein: CACPGQLNEKLFF. As DNA, the CDR3 is TGTGCCTGTCCGGGACAGTTGAATGAAAAACTGTTTTTT.

This clonotype was detected a few times. The chain uses TRBV6-6 and TRBJ1-2, with no clear D. The CDR3 spans 10 residues. Trimming shortened V by 6 bases and J by 4 bases, and 3 bases separated the two germline ends. Germline V gives CDR1 MNHNY, CDR2 SVGAGI (reference sequence). This CDR3 reads CASRPYGYTF. The CDR3 nucleotides read TGTGCCAGCAGGCCCTATGGCTACACCTTC.

This clonotype was counted many times. This chain joins TRBV3-1 and TRBJ2-1, with D perhaps TRBD1 (6 bases). CDR1 and CDR2 from the germline V gene are LGHDT and YNNKEL (reference sequence). Trimming left V 4 bases short and J 2 bases short, with 12 bases between. This CDR3 is 15 amino acids long. The CDR3 bases are TGTGCCAGCAGCCTTGAAAACAGGGCCTACAATGAGCAGTTCTTC. Its translation: CASSLENRAYNEQFF.

This clonotype was seen at least ten times. The chain has TRBV6-1 and TRBJ1-2; 10 nucleotides agree with TRBD1. The junction had 11 bases not matched to a gene; V was cut back by 10 bases and J by 6 bases. This CDR3 contains 14 residues. The germline V gene encodes CDR1 MNHNS and CDR2 SASEGT. CDR3 loop: CATGQGKTTDGYTF. In DNA form, the CDR3 reads TGTGCCACGGGACAGGGGAAAACTACTGATGGCTACACCTTC.

The rearrangement uses TRBV20-1 and TRBJ2-5; weak D call: TRBD2 (6 bases). The CDR3 runs 13 residues. Trimming left V 3 bases short and J 5 bases short, with 13 bases between. CDR1 is DFQATT, CDR2 SNEGSKA, per germline (reference sequence). CDR3 DNA sequence: TGCAGTGCTAGTGATCCTAGCGTGGAGACCCAGTACTTC. It codes for CSASDPSVETQYF.

A few counts support this clonotype. The CDR3 sequence: CASRFFQGSRSPLHF. For the CDR3, the DNA is TGTGCAAGTCGCTTCTTTCAGGGGTCTAGATCACCCCTCCACTTT. This chain joins TRBV12-2 and TRBJ1-6; the DNA was not compared with TRBD1, the D call given in the table. TRBV12-2 is marked as a pseudogene. CDR3 length: 15 residues.

A few counts support this clonotype. This chain links TRBV10-3 with TRBJ2-7, with 8 bases that match TRBD2. Looked up from germline, CDR1 is ENHRY and CDR2 is SYGVKD. The CDR3 spans 16 residues. V dropped 1 base and J dropped 0; count of bases not matched to a gene: 5. The CDR3 DNA follows: TGTGCCATCAGTGAGTTTACTAGCGGAGCCTCCTACGAGCAGTACTTC. It translates to CAISEFTSGASYEQYF.

This clonotype was recorded only once. V is TRBV29-1 and J is TRBJ2-1; TRBD2 agrees at 13 bases. The CDR3 sequence is 14 residues long. Germline lookup yields CDR1 SQVTM and CDR2 ANQGSEA. DNA of the CDR3: TGCAGTTCCACCGGGACTAGCGGGATGAATGAGCAGTTCTTC. Translated: CSSTGTSGMNEQFF.

J is TRBJ2-1 and V is TRBV12-3 or TRBV12-4, with 13 nucleotides matching TRBD2. V was clipped by 5 bases and J by 6 bases; unmatched bases: 4. CDR3 length equals 15 residues. The CDR3 here is CASSPLAGGFNEQFF. The CDR3 DNA is TGTGCCAGCAGTCCACTAGCGGGAGGGTTCAATGAGCAGTTCTTC.

This clonotype came up a few times. CDR3 sequence (DNA): TGTGCCAGCTCACCAAATGTTGGAAGCAATCAGCCCCAGCATTTT. This sequence encodes CASSPNVGSNQPQHF. The rearrangement links TRBV18 to TRBJ1-5; no reliable D call. Trimming removed 2 bases from V and 1 base from J, with 9 bases in between. Germline-derived CDR1 and CDR2 are KGHSH and LQKENI. The CDR3 runs to 15 residues. Looking up the rest from reference TRBV18 and TRBJ1-5 gives the full variable domain: NAGVMQNPRHLVRRRGQEARLRCSPMKGHSHVYWYRQLPEEGLKFMVYLQKENIIDESGMPKERFSAEFPKEGPSILRIQQVVRGDSAAYFCASSPNVGSNQPQHFGDGTRLSIL.

The rearrangement joins TRBV5-4 to TRBJ2-2; D unclear. The germline V and J ends were trimmed by 6 bases and 0 bases, with 9 bases remaining between them. The CDR3 covers 14 residues. Germline V CDR1 and CDR2: SGHNT, YYREEE (reference sequence). In DNA form, the CDR3 reads TGTGCCAGCACACAGAACGCGAACACCGGGGAGCTGTTTTTT. This codes for CASTQNANTGELFF.

This clonotype appeared many times. This rearrangement joins TRBV5-6 to TRBJ2-5; D not resolved. CDR3 length equals 16 residues. Looked up from germline, CDR1 is SGHDT and CDR2 is YYEEEE. The V and J ends lost 0 bases and 5 bases respectively, with 17 bases between them. The CDR3 protein is CASSLVPTPWKETQYF. In DNA, the CDR3 is TGTGCCAGCAGCTTGGTGCCTACTCCCTGGAAGGAGACCCAGTACTTC.

This clonotype has a handful of counts. This chain links TRBV12-3 or TRBV12-4 with TRBJ1-3, with TRBD1 as a possible D gene (5 bases). The CDR3 sequence is 14 residues long. V gave up 6 bases and J gave up 2 bases, with 11 bases separating them. This CDR3 reads CASRESGPGNTIYF. The CDR3, as DNA: TGTGCCAGCAGGGAATCAGGGCCTGGAAACACCATATATTTT.

This clonotype appeared a few times. J is TRBJ2-5 and V is TRBV20-1; a weak D match, TRBD2 (6 bases). The V end was cut by 2 bases, the J end by 2 bases, with 12 bases between. Looked up from germline, CDR1 is DFQATT and CDR2 is SNEGSKA (reference sequence). This CDR3 spans 14 amino acids. The CDR3 loop reads CSARIPGLQETQYF. For the CDR3, the DNA is TGCAGTGCTAGAATACCGGGACTTCAAGAGACCCAGTACTTC.